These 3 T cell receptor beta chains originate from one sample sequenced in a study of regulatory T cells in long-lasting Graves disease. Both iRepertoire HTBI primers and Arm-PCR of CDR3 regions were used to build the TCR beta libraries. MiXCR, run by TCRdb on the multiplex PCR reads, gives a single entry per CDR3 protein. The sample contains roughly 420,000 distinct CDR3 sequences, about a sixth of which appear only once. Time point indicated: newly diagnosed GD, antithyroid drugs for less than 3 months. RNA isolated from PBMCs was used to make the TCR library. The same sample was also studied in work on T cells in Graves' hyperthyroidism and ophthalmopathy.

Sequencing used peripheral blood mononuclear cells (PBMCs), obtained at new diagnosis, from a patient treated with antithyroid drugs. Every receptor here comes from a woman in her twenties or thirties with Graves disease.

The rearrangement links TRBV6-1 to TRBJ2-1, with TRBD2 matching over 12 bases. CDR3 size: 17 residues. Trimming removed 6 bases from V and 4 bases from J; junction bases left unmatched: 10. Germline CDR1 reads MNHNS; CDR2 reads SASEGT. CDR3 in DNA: TGTGCCAGCAGCCGTGGACTAGCGGGAAATCGGTACAATGAGCAGTTCTTC. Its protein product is CASSRGLAGNRYNEQFF.

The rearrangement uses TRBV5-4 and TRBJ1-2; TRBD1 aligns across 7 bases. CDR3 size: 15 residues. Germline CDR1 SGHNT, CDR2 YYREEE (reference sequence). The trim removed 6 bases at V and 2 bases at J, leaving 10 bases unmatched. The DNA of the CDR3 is TGTGCCAGCACCGGAAGGGACAGCAAAAACTATGGCTACACCTTC. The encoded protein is CASTGRDSKNYGYTF.

CDR3 amino acids: CASSRLGTQETQYF. CDR3 bases: TGTGCCAGCAGTCGGCTGGGGACTCAAGAGACCCAGTACTTC. The V gene is TRBV27, the J gene TRBJ2-5; D is perhaps TRBD2 (6 bases). Trimming stripped 5 bases from V and 2 bases from J, with 12 bases between. This CDR3 contains 14 residues. CDR1 and CDR2 from the germline V gene are MNHEY and SMNVEV (reference sequence).